The text below deals with one T cell receptor (beta chain). Its antigen is not known. These data come from a study of shared clonotypes between healthy human individuals. Study conclusions and caveats: Sampling covered blood only; tissue repertoires likely differ.

Without sorting, samples used some 84 million PBMCs for genomic DNA. CDR1 is SGDLS, CDR2 YYNGEE, per germline. The CDR3 contains 14 residues. With 0 bases removed from V and 3 bases from J, the gap between germline ends came to 9 bases. Genomic DNA per cell subset filled all wells of several immunoSEQ plates. Scientists sequenced DNA from unsorted PBMC on ten immunoSEQ deep assay plates. TCRdb's table, derived via immunoSEQ multiplex PCR, lists solely in-frame clones and lacks some. The sample has about half a million clones, 70% to 80% seen once. Sequenced material: PBMCs. The J gene is TRBJ2-5, the V gene TRBV9, with D uncertain. The receptor's source is a woman aged 40 to 50 in good health. Some clones in this sample may be carry-over from other donors' samples. DNA of the CDR3: TGTGCCAGCAGCGTAGAGGGCTTAGAAGAGACCCAGTACTTC. Its protein product is CASSVEGLEETQYF. Complete variable domain (other parts from reference TRBV9 and TRBJ2-5): DSGVTQTPKHLITATGQRVTLRCSPRSGDLSVYWYQQSLDQGLQFLIQYYNGEERAKGNILERFSAQQFPDLHSELNLSSLELGDSALYFCASSVEGLEETQYFGPGTRLLVL.